Listed here are 25 T cell receptor beta chains from one sample, sequenced in a study of OX40 agonist ivuxolimab in advanced cancers. Assay used: immunoSEQ multiplex PCR; TCRdb lists only in-frame clones, some missing. The sample contains 55,000 to 90,000 clones, just over 85% of which appear only once. Sequenced material: CD4+ or CD8+ T cells sorted from blood, taken in a trial of the OX40 agonist ivuxolimab. These receptors were collected from an adult with an advanced solid tumor such as melanoma, head and neck, liver or kidney cancer.

The chain uses TRBV5-4 and TRBJ1-2; no clear D. Trimming shortened V by 0 bases and J by 5 bases, and 14 bases separated the two germline ends. CDR3 size: 15 residues. The germline gives CDR1 SGHNT, CDR2 YYREEE (reference sequence). CDR3 loop: CASSLVGSRQYGYTF. The CDR3, as DNA: TGTGCCAGCAGCTTGGTTGGTTCTCGGCAGTATGGCTACACCTTC.

Only one count was recorded for this clone. The chain is built from TRBV15 and TRBJ1-3, with 7 bases identical to TRBD1. The germline V gene encodes CDR1 LNHNV and CDR2 YYDKDF (reference sequence). V was clipped by 3 bases and J by 0 bases; unmatched bases: 11. CDR3 length: 18 amino acids. The CDR3 loop reads CATSRVWGRGFSGNTIYF. In DNA form, the CDR3 reads TGTGCCACCAGCAGGGTTTGGGGCAGGGGGTTCTCTGGAAACACCATATATTTT.

This chain uses TRBV2 with TRBJ1-6, with D unresolved. The CDR3 extends over 15 amino acids. With 2 bases removed from V and 2 bases from J, the gap between germline ends came to 7 bases. The germline V gene has CDR1 SNHLY and CDR2 FYNNEI. CDR3 bases: TGTGCCAGCAGTGAAACTGAGACCTATAATTCACCCCTCCACTTT. Translating it yields CASSETETYNSPLHF.

The chain uses TRBV30 and TRBJ2-7; D remains ambiguous. The CDR3 loop spans 11 amino acids. Germline values: CDR1 GTSNPN, CDR2 SVGIG (reference sequence). V dropped 2 bases and J dropped 3 bases, with 5 bases sitting between them. This CDR3 is CAWSSVYEQYF. DNA of the CDR3: TGTGCCTGGAGTTCGGTCTACGAGCAGTACTTC.

The chain uses TRBV10-2 and TRBJ1-6; D is uncertain. This CDR3 contains 15 residues. Deletions cut 11 bases from V and 8 bases from J, with 22 bases between. Germline V gene sequence: CDR1 WSHSY, CDR2 SAAADI. As DNA, the CDR3 is TGCGCCGGCCGGAGGAGCTCGAATGTAGATTCACCCCTCCACTTT. Translating gives CAGRRSSNVDSPLHF.

V and J are TRBV4-2 and TRBJ2-3; a weak D match, TRBD2 (7 bases). Looked up from germline, CDR1 is LGHNA and CDR2 is YNFKEQ. Trimming stripped 1 base from V and 1 base from J, with 12 bases between. The length of the CDR3 is 16 residues. CDR3: CASSQAGAGGTDTQYF. CDR3 nucleotide sequence: TGTGCCAGCAGCCAAGCGGGGGCGGGGGGCACAGATACGCAGTATTTT.

The J gene is TRBJ1-1, the V gene TRBV9; D possibly corresponds to TRBD1 (5 bases). From germline, CDR1 is SGDLS and CDR2 YYNGEE. The CDR3 totals 15 residues. V was cut by 0 bases and J by 1 base, with 10 bases left in between. The CDR3 DNA follows: TGTGCCAGCAGCGTAGACTTCAGGGCGAACACTGAAGCTTTCTTT. It yields the protein CASSVDFRANTEAFF. Together with reference TRBV9 and TRBJ1-1, the CDR3 gives the full variable domain: DSGVTQTPKHLITATGQRVTLRCSPRSGDLSVYWYQQSLDQGLQFLIQYYNGEERAKGNILERFSAQQFPDLHSELNLSSLELGDSALYFCASSVDFRANTEAFFGQGTRLTVV.

V is TRBV5-1 and J is TRBJ1-4; possible D gene TRBD1, 5 bases. This CDR3 spans 16 amino acids. CDR1 is SGHRS and CDR2 is YFSETQ in the germline V gene. With 2 bases removed from V and 8 bases from J, the gap between germline ends came to 19 bases. Written as DNA, the CDR3 is TGCGCCAGCAGCTTACCCCGGGACCCTTTAAGAGAAAAACTGTTTTTT. Its translation is CASSLPRDPLREKLFF.

This sequence joins TRBV5-1 and TRBJ2-1; D gene ambiguous. V gave up 1 base and J gave up 7 bases, with 3 bases separating them. Germline V gene lookup returns CDR1 SGHRS and CDR2 YFSETQ. The CDR3 is 11 residues long. The CDR3 reads CASSLFNEQFF. Written as DNA, the CDR3 is TGCGCCAGCAGCTTGTTTAATGAGCAGTTCTTC.

CDR3 in amino acids: CASSGRGGSAETQYF. DNA of the CDR3: TGTGCCAGCAGCGGGCGCGGGGGGAGCGCAGAGACCCAGTACTTC. The chain employs TRBV9 and TRBJ2-5; 8 bases are shared with TRBD2. The V segment lost 3 bases and the J segment 4 bases; nucleotides outside the gene matches: 8. This CDR3 spans 15 amino acids. CDR1 SGDLS and CDR2 YYNGEE come from the germline V gene.

The chain combines TRBV5-6 with TRBJ2-7; 8 bases are shared with TRBD1. V was clipped by 4 bases and J by 1 base; unmatched bases: 7. Germline values: CDR1 SGHDT, CDR2 YYEEEE. CDR3 length: 15 residues. CDR3 amino acids: CASSILQGVSYEQYF. The CDR3 nucleotides read TGTGCCAGCAGCATATTACAGGGGGTATCCTACGAGCAGTACTTC.

This clone was picked up a small number of times. The rearrangement uses TRBV28 and TRBJ2-7, with 7 bases identical to TRBD2. Germline V CDR1 and CDR2: MDHEN, SYDVKM. J lost 5 bases, V lost 8 bases, and 12 bases had no gene match. CDR3 size: 14 residues. The CDR3 coding sequence is TGTGCCAGCGAAGCGGGACTCGCCTCTCACGAGCAGTACTTC. Translation gives CASEAGLASHEQYF.

The rearrangement links TRBV10-1 to TRBJ1-2; D remains ambiguous. The germline V gene encodes CDR1 WNHNN and CDR2 SYGVQD (reference sequence). CDR3 length equals 14 residues. V was cut by 3 bases and J by 5 bases, with 13 bases left in between. CDR3 DNA: TGCGCCAGCAGTGAAGACACAAATCTTTATGGCTACACCTTC. This gives the protein CASSEDTNLYGYTF.

The chain links TRBV10-3 to TRBJ1-2; D is possibly TRBD1 (5 bases). Trimming cost V 0 bases and J 8 bases, with 19 bases left between them. Germline CDR1 and CDR2: ENHRY and SYGVKD. This CDR3 comprises 16 residues. The CDR3 bases are TGTGCCATCAGTGAGTCTGGCCTTGGGGCCGCGTCGGGCTACACCTTC. Protein product: CAISESGLGAASGYTF.

The chain uses TRBV2 and TRBJ2-4; D might be TRBD1 or TRBD2, each matching 5 bases. Trimming shortened V by 7 bases and J by 1 base, and 8 bases separated the two germline ends. CDR1 is SNHLY and CDR2 is FYNNEI in the germline V gene. There are 13 residues in the CDR3. The CDR3 nucleotides are TGTGCCAGCACGGGGCCCGCCAAAAACATTCAGTACTTC. Translated: CASTGPAKNIQYF.

The chain combines TRBV5-8 with TRBJ1-2, with 10 bases lining up with TRBD1. Germline CDR1 reads SGHTS; CDR2 reads YDEGEE. The CDR3 loop spans 13 amino acids. V shed 3 bases, J shed 6 bases, and the junction held 2 bases outside the gene matches. In DNA form, the CDR3 reads TGTGCCAGCAGCTACGGACAGGGGGATGGCTACACCTTC. This codes for CASSYGQGDGYTF.

The chain joins TRBV7-8 to TRBJ1-2, with D uncertain. The CDR3 is 13 amino acids. CDR1 is SGHVS and CDR2 is FQNEAQ in the germline V gene. The V gene lost 5 bases and the J gene lost 7 bases, with 14 bases spanning the gap. In DNA form, the CDR3 reads TGTGCCAGCAGCCCCGCAGAGATGGGTGGCTACACCTTC. This translates into CASSPAEMGGYTF. The entire variable domain, with the rest obtained from reference TRBV7-8 and TRBJ1-2, is as follows: GAGVSQSPRYKVAKRGQDVALRCDPISGHVSLFWYQQALGQGPEFLTYFQNEAQLDKSGLPSDRFFAERPEGSVSTLKIQRTQQEDSAVYLCASSPAEMGGYTFGSGTRLTVV.

This chain uses TRBV18 with TRBJ2-6, with D unclear. This CDR3 has 13 amino acids. Trimming left V 3 bases short and J 3 bases short, with 3 bases between. Germline V gene lookup returns CDR1 KGHSH and CDR2 LQKENI. The CDR3 spells CASSPNGANVLTF. CDR3 bases: TGTGCCAGCTCACCCAATGGGGCCAACGTCCTGACTTTC.

This clone qualifies as medium-sized (0.01 to 0.1%). The V call is TRBV28, the J call TRBJ1-1; D remains unclear. In germline, CDR1 is MDHEN, CDR2 SYDVKM. The CDR3 covers 12 residues. V was cut by 2 bases and J by 5 bases, with 6 bases left in between. The CDR3 region is CASSLEVTEAFF. Here the CDR3 DNA reads TGTGCCAGCAGTTTAGAGGTTACTGAAGCTTTCTTT.

The chain is built from TRBV4-1 and TRBJ2-7, with D perhaps being TRBD1 or TRBD2 (6 bases each). Germline V gene lookup returns CDR1 MGHRA and CDR2 YSYEKL. Between the trimmed V and J ends, which lost 0 bases and 2 bases, there was a span of 11 bases. CDR3 length equals 15 residues. DNA for the CDR3: TGCGCCAGCAGCCAAGAAGGGGGGTCGGCCTACGAGCAGTACTTC. It specifies CASSQEGGSAYEQYF.

The CDR3 region is CASSEILRQGPFF. CDR3 nucleotides: TGTGCCAGTTCTGAAATCCTTCGACAGGGACCTTTCTTT. The chain is built from TRBV19 and TRBJ1-1; 7 bases line up with TRBD1. The germline V gene encodes CDR1 LNHDA and CDR2 SQIVND (reference sequence). This CDR3 is built from 13 residues. The junction had 15 bases not matched to a gene; V was cut back by 8 bases and J by 12 bases.

This clone was seen once. The chain recombines TRBV4-2 with TRBJ1-4; D not certain. This CDR3 region has 16 residues. V was trimmed by 3 bases and J by 0 bases, leaving 11 bases between them. Germline V gene sequence: CDR1 LGHNA, CDR2 YNFKEQ. The CDR3 spells CASSHESTSTNEKLFF. CDR3 bases: TGTGCCAGCAGCCACGAATCCACCTCAACTAATGAAAAACTGTTTTTT.

This chain uses TRBV2 with TRBJ1-2; D perhaps matches TRBD1 (5 bases). CDR1 is SNHLY, CDR2 FYNNEI, per germline. This CDR3 comprises 13 residues. V was pared by 4 bases and J by 0 bases, with 6 bases between. In DNA form, the CDR3 reads TGTGCCAGCAGTGGACAGCCTAACTATGGCTACACCTTC. It specifies CASSGQPNYGYTF.

This sequence joins TRBV29-1 and TRBJ2-6; D not resolved. Per the germline V gene, CDR1 is SQVTM and CDR2 is ANQGSEA. The CDR3 contains 15 residues. The V and J ends lost 2 bases and 0 bases respectively, with 8 bases between them. The CDR3 is CSVEFSNSGANVLTF. As DNA, the CDR3 is TGCAGCGTTGAATTTAGTAACTCTGGGGCCAACGTCCTGACTTTC.

This chain links TRBV2 with TRBJ2-3; 10 nucleotides match TRBD1. Germline trimming cut 6 bases from V and 5 bases from J; bases unmatched to any gene: 11. CDR3 length: 16 residues. Germline values: CDR1 SNHLY, CDR2 FYNNEI. The CDR3 nucleotides are TGTGCCAGCAGCGATCCCGGGACAGGGGCAGGAGATACGCAGTATTTT. Protein sequence: CASSDPGTGAGDTQYF.